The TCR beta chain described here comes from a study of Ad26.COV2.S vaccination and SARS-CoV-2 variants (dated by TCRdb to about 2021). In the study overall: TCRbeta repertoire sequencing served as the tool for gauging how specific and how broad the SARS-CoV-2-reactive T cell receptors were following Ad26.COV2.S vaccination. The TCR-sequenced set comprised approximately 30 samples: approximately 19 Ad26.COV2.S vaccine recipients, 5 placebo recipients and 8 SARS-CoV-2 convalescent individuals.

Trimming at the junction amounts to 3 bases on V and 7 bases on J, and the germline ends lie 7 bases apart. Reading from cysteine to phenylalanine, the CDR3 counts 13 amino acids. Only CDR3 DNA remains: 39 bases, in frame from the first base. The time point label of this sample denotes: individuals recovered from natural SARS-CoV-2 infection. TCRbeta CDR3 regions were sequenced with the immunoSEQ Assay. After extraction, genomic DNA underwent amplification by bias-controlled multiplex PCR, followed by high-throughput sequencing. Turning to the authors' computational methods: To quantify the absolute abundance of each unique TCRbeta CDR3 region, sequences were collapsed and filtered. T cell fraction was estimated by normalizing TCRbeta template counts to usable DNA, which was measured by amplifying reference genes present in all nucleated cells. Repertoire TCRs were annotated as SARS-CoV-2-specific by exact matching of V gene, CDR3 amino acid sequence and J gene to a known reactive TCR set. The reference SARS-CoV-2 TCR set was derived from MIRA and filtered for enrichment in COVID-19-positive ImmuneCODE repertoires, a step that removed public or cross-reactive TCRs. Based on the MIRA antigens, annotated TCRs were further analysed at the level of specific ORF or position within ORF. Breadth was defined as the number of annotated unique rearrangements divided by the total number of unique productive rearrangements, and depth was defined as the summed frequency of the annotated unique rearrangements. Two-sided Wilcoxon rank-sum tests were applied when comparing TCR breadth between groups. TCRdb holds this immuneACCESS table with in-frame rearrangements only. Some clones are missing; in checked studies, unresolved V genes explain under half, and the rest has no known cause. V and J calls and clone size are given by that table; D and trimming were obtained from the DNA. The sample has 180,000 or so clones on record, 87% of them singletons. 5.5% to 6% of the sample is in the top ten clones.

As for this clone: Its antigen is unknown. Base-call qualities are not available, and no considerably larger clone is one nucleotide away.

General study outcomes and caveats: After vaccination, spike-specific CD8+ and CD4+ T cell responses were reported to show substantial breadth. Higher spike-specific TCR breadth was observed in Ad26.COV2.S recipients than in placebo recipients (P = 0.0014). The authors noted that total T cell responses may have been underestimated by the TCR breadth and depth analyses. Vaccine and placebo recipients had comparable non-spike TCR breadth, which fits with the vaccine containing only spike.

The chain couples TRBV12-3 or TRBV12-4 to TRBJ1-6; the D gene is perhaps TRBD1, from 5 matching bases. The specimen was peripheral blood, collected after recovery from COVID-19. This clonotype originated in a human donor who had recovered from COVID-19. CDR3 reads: CASSLDTNSPLHF. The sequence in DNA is TGTGCCAGCAGTTTGGACACCAATTCACCCCTCCACTTT.